Sequencing of this T cell receptor (beta chain) was carried out in a study of long-term antiretroviral therapy in people with HIV. Study in general: The 2015 recommendation for immediate ART came about a decade after the earliest samples.

Sampling of each donor yielded at least one pre-ART PBMC sample and at least two post-ART PBMC samples. The libraries were made with immunoSEQ v3.0 at survey level. Sequencing had a target that covered 40,000-50,000 T-cell genomes per sample. The protocol was immunoSEQ multiplex PCR, while the TCRdb copy is restricted to in-frame clones and leaves out a portion. The table records fewer than 30,000 clones, more than 70% of them present only once. This clonotype originated in a woman between 25 and 40 years old with HIV. The source was unsorted PBMCs, collected 0.8 years after starting antiretroviral therapy.

The CDR3 spells CSVLGLRGVRSYEQYF. The CDR3 DNA is TGCAGCGTCTTAGGTTTGCGGGGGGTCCGCTCCTACGAGCAGTACTTC. This chain connects TRBV29-1 to TRBJ2-7; 8 bases map to TRBD2. There are 16 residues in the CDR3. Looked up from germline, CDR1 is SQVTM and CDR2 is ANQGSEA. Unmatched junction bases numbered 13, after V lost 6 bases and J lost 0 bases.